The clone carrying this T cell receptor beta chain was detected only once. Its antigen is undetermined. At one of its ends the junction is not consistent with the germline gene, which may arise from a read error. The source of the sample is a study of cytomegalovirus exposure and HLA in healthy donors. Study context: When 398 donors were genotyped, roughly 80% of them were found to fall in the Caucasian-associated ancestry cluster.

Overall study findings and caveats: Altogether, 164 TCR beta chains were recorded as cytomegalovirus-associated. In most subjects, TCR beta sequences reportedly gave accurate predictions of HLA-A and HLA-B alleles.

Germline CDR1 is LNHDA and CDR2 is SQIVND (reference sequence). This CDR3 region has 14 residues. The PCR made use of 60 Vbeta and 13 Jbeta primers. The data were produced by immunoSEQ multiplex PCR, yet TCRdb's version contains in-frame clones alone and is incomplete. The data hold 150,000 to 250,000 clones, with roughly 79% observed a single time. J is TRBJ1-2 and V is TRBV19, with D hard to call. Sequenced sample: PBMCs. This clonotype was sampled from a man in his thirties or forties in good health and CMV-seronegative. The CDR3 sequence: CASSILDRGYRYTF. CDR3 coding DNA: TGTGCCAGTAGTATCCTCGACCGCGGCTATCGCTACACCTTC.